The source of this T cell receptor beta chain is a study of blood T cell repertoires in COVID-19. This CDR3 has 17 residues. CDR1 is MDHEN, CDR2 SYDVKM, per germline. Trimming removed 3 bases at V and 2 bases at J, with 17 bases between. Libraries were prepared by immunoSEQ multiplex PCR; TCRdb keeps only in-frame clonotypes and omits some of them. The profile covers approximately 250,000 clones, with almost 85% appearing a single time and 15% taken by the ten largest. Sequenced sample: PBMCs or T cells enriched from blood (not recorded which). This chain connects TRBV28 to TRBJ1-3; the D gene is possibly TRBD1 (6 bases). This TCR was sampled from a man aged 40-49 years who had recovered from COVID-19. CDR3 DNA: TGTGCCAGCAGTTTGGGGGCCAGACGGAGACCTGGAAACACCATATATTTT. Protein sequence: CASSLGARRRPGNTIYF.